This TCR beta chain is drawn from a study of beta chain features in type 1 diabetes. Overall study findings and caveats: Type 1 diabetes patients had moderately but significantly shorter TCRB CDR3s in all four CD4+ subsets.

What was sequenced were expressed TCRB transcripts, since all of the isolated RNA had been reverse transcribed. Some clones are missing from TCRdb's copy, which holds only in-frame ones; the method was immunoSEQ multiplex PCR. This repertoire shows about 250,000 clones, roughly a tenth found once; its top ten account for around 0.017%. The CDR3 totals 15 residues. CDR1 and CDR2 from the germline V gene are LNHDA and SQIVND (reference sequence). V lost 2 bases, J lost 6 bases, and 11 bases lay in between. As to this clone: Its antigen is still unknown.

This TCR derives from a young man with type 1 diabetes. Specimen: naive CD4+ T cells from blood. J is TRBJ1-6 and V is TRBV19, with a weak D call TRBD1 (6 bases). CDR3 residues: CASSISGTINSPLHF. The CDR3 DNA reads as TGTGCCAGTAGTATATCCGGGACAATTAATTCACCCCTCCACTTT.